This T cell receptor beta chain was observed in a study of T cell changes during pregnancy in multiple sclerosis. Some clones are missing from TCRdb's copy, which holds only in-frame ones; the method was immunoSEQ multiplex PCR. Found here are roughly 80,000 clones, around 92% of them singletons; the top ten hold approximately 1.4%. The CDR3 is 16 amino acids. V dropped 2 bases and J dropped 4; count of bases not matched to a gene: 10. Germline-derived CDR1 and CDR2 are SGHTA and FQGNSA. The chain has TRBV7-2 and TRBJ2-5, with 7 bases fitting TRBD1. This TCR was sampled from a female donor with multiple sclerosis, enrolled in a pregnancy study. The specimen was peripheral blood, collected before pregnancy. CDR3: CASSLTPTGLRETQYF. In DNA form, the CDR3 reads TGTGCCAGCAGCTTAACGCCGACAGGGTTGAGAGAGACCCAGTACTTC.